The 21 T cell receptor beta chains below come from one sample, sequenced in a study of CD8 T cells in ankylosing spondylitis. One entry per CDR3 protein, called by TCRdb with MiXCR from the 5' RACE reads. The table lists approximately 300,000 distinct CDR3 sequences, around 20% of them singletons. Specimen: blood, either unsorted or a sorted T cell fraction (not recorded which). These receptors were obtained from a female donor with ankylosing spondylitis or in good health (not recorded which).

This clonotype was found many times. The CDR3 reads CATMGTGQTRSGELFF. Written as DNA, the CDR3 is TGTGCCACCATGGGGACGGGGCAAACTAGATCCGGGGAGCTGTTTTTT. The rearrangement joins TRBV24-1 to TRBJ2-2; D may correspond to TRBD1 or TRBD2 (5 bases each). Deletions cut 8 bases from V and 6 bases from J, with 21 bases between. The CDR3 runs 16 residues. The germline CDR1 and CDR2 sequences are KGHDR and SFDVKD.

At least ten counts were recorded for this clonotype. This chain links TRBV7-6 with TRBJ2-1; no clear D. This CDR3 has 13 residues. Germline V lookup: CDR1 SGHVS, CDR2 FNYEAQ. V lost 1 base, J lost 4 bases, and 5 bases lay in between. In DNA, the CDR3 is TGTGCCAGCAGCTTAGACACGTACAATGAGCAGTTCTTC. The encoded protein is CASSLDTYNEQFF.

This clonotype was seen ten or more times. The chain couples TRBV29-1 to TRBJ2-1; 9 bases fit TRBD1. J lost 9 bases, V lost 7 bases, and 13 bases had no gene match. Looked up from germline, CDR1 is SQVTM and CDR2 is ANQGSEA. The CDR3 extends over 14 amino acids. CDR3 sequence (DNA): TGCAGCGGAACCCGGGACAGGGTAATATTTGAGCAGTTCTTC. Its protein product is CSGTRDRVIFEQFF.

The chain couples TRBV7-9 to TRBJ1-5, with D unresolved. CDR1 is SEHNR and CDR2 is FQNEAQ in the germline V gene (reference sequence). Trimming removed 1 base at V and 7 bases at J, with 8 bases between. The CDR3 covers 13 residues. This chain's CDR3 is CASSLVEGQPQHF. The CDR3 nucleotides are TGTGCCAGCAGCTTAGTGGAAGGACAGCCCCAGCATTTT. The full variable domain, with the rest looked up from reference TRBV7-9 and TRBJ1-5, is DTGVSQNPRHKITKRGQNVTFRCDPISEHNRLYWYRQTLGQGPEFLTYFQNEAQLEKSRLLSDRFSAERPKGSFSTLEIQRTEQGDSAMYLCASSLVEGQPQHFGDGTRLSIL.

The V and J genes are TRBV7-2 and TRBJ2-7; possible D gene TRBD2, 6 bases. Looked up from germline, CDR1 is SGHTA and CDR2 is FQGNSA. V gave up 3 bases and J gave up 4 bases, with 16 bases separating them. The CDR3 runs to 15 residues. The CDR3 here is CASSFSGPTGYEQYF. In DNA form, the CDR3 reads TGTGCCAGCAGCTTTAGCGGCCCTACGGGGTACGAGCAGTACTTC.

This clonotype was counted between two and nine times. The CDR3 reads CASSVQGFGNEQFF. The CDR3 region has the DNA TGTGCCAGCAGCGTCCAGGGGTTTGGCAATGAGCAGTTCTTC. The rearrangement joins TRBV9 to TRBJ2-1, with a weak D call TRBD1 (6 bases). The V gene lost 2 bases and the J gene lost 6 bases, with 12 bases spanning the gap. The CDR3 length is 14 residues. Germline CDR1 reads SGDLS; CDR2 reads YYNGEE.

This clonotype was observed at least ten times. The CDR3 loop is CATSRGQLPNTEAFF. As DNA, the CDR3 is TGTGCCACCAGCAGAGGACAGCTTCCGAACACTGAAGCTTTCTTT. The chain links TRBV15 to TRBJ1-1, with D tentatively TRBD1 (5 bases). V dropped 1 base and J dropped 1 base, with 10 bases sitting between them. This CDR3 comprises 15 residues. Germline V gene lookup returns CDR1 LNHNV and CDR2 YYDKDF (reference sequence).

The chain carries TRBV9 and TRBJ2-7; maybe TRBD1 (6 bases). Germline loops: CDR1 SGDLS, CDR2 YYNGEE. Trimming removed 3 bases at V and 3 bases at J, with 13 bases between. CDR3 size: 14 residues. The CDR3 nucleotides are TGTGCCAGCAGCGAGGGGGTAGGACACTACGAGCAGTACTTC. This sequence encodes CASSEGVGHYEQYF.

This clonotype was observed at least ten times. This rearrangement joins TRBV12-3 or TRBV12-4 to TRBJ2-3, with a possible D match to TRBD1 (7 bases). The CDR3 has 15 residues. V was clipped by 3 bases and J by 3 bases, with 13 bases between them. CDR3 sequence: CASSFQGGGTDTQYF. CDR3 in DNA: TGTGCCAGCAGTTTCCAGGGGGGTGGTACAGATACGCAGTATTTT.

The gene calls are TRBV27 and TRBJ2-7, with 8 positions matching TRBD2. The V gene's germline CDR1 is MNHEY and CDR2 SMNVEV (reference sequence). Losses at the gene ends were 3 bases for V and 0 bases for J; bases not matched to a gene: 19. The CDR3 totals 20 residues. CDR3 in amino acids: CASSFSIPKLAATYSYEQYF. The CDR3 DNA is TGTGCCAGCAGTTTCTCCATACCCAAACTAGCGGCCACCTACTCCTACGAGCAGTACTTC.

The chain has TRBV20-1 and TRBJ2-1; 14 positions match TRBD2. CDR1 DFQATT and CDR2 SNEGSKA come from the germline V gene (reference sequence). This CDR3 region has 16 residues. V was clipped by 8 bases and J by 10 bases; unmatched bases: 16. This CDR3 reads CSTGTGLAGEGAEQFF. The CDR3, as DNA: TGCAGTACTGGAACGGGACTAGCGGGAGAAGGGGCCGAGCAGTTCTTC.

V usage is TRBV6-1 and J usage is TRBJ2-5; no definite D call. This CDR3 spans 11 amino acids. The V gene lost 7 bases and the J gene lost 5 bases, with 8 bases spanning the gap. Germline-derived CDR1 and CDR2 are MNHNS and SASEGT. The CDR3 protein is CASKVSETQYF. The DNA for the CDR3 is TGTGCCAGCAAAGTTAGTGAGACCCAGTACTTC.

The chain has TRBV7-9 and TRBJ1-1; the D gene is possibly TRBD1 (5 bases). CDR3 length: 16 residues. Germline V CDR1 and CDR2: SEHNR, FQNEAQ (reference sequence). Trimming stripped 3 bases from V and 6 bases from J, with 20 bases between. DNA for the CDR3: TGTGCCAGCAGCTTCTTTCAGGGAAACGGAGGCGCTGAAGCTTTCTTT. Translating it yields CASSFFQGNGGAEAFF. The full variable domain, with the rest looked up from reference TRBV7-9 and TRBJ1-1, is DTGVSQNPRHKITKRGQNVTFRCDPISEHNRLYWYRQTLGQGPEFLTYFQNEAQLEKSRLLSDRFSAERPKGSFSTLEIQRTEQGDSAMYLCASSFFQGNGGAEAFFGQGTRLTVV.

CDR3 in amino acids: CASGRADTQYF. The CDR3 region has the DNA TGTGCCAGCGGAAGGGCCGATACGCAGTATTTT. This chain joins TRBV12-3 or TRBV12-4 and TRBJ2-3; D is unresolved. This CDR3 comprises 11 residues. The V and J ends lost 8 bases and 6 bases respectively, with 9 bases between them.

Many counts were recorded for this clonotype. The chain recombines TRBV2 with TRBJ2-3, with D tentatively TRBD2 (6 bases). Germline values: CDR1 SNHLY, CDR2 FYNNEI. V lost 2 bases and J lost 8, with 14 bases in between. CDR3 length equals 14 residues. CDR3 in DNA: TGTGCCAGCAGTGAAATCGGGGGTAGCGGTACGCAGTATTTT. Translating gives CASSEIGGSGTQYF.

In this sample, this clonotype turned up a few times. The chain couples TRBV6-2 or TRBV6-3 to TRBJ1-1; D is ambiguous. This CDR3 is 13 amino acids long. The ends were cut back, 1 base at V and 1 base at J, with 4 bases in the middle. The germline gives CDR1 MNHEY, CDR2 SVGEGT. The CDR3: CASSYWGNTEAFF. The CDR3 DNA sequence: TGTGCCAGCAGTTACTGGGGGAACACTGAAGCTTTCTTT.

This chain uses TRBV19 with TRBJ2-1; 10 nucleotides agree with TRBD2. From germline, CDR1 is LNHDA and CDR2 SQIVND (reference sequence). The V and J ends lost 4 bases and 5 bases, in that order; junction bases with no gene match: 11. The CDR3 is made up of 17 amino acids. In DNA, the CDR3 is TGTGCCAGTAGTACCCCTCTTGTAGCGGGAGGTAACAATGAGCAGTTCTTC. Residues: CASSTPLVAGGNNEQFF.

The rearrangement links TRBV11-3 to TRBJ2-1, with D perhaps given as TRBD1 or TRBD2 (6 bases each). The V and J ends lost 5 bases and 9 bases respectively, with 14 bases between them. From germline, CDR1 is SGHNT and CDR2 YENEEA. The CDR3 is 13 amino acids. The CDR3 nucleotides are TGTGCCAGCAGCGTTGTAGGGGGGCGTGAGCAGTTCTTC. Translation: CASSVVGGREQFF.

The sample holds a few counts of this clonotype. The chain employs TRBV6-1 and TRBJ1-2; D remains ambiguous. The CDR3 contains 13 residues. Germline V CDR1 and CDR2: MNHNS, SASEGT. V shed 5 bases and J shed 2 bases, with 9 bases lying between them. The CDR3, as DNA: TGTGCCAGCAGTCCGGACTGGAACTATGGCTACACCTTC. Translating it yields CASSPDWNYGYTF.

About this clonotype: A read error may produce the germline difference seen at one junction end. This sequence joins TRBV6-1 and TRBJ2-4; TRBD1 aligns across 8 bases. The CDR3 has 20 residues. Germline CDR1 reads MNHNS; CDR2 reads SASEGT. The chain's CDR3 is CASREDYGTGLFLAKNIQYF. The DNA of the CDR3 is TGTGCCAGCAGGGAAGATTACGGGACAGGACTATTTCTAGCCAAAAACATTCAGTACTTC.

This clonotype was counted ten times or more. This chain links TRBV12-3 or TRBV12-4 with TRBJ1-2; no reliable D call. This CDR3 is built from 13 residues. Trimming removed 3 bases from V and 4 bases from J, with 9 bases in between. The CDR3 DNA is TGTGCCAGCAGTTTGAGGCAGCTCTATGGCTACACCTTC. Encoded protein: CASSLRQLYGYTF.